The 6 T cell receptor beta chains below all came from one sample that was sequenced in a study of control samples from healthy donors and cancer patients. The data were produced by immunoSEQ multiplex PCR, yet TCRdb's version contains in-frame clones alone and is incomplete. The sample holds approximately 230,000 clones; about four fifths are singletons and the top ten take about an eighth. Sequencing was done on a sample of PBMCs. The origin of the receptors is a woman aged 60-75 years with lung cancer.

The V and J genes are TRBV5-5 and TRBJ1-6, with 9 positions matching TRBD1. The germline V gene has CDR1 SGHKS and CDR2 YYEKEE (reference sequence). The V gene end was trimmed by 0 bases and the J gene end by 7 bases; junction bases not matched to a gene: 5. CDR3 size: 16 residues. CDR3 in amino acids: CASSLAGGTGNSPLHF. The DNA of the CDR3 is TGTGCCAGCAGCTTGGCCGGTGGGACAGGGAATTCACCCCTCCACTTT.

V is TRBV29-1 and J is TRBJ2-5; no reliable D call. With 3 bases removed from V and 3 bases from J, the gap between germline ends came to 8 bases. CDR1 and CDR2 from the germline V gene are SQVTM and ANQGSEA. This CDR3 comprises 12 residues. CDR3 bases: TGCAGCGTTGATGGGAATGAAGAGACCCAGTACTTC. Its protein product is CSVDGNEETQYF.

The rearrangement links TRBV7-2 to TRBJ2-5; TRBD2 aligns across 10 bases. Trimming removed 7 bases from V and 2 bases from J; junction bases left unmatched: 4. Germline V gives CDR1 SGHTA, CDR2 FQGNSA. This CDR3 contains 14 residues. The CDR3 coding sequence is TGTGCCAGCACCTGGACTAGCGGACAAGAGACCCAGTACTTC. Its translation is CASTWTSGQETQYF.

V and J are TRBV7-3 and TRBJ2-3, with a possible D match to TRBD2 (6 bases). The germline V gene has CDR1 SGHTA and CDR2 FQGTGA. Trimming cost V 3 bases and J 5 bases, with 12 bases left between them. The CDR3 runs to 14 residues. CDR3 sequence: CASSFTGVGDTQYF. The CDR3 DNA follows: TGTGCCAGCAGCTTTACGGGAGTAGGAGATACGCAGTATTTT. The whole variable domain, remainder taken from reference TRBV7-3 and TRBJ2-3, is GAGVSQTPSNKVTEKGKYVELRCDPISGHTALYWYRQSLGQGPEFLIYFQGTGAADDSGLPNDRFFAVRPEGSVSTLKIQRTERGDSAVYLCASSFTGVGDTQYFGPGTRLTVL.

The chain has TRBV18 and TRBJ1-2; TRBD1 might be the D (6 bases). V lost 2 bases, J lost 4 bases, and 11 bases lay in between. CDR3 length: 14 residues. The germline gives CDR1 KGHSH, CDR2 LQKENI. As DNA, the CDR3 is TGTGCCAGCTCACCAGAGGGGGAATCCTATGGCTACACCTTC. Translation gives CASSPEGESYGYTF.

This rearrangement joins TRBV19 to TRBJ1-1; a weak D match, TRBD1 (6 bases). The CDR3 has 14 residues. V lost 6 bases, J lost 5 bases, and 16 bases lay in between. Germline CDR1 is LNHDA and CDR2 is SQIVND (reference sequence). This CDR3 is CASRLERGETEAFF. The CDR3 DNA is TGTGCCAGTAGACTTGAAAGGGGGGAAACTGAAGCTTTCTTT. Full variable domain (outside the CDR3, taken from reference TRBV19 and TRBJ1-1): DGGITQSPKYLFRKEGQNVTLSCEQNLNHDAMYWYRQDPGQGLRLIYYSQIVNDFQKGDIAEGYSVSREKKESFPLTVTSAQKNPTAFYLCASRLERGETEAFFGQGTRLTVV.